This record looks at one T cell receptor beta chain sequence and its context. Its antigen remains undetermined. Per-base quality was not reported, and no clone a single base away is much larger than it. The sample is drawn from a study of response to subunit inactivated influenza vaccine (dated by TCRdb to 2016 to 2019). Study-level background: To follow how T cells responded to a trivalent subunit inactivated influenza vaccine, the researchers relied on deep quantitative profiling of the T cell receptor repertoire. Overall results and qualifications from the work: The authors suggested that each seasonal influenza vaccination may recruit only a limited number of new T cells.

The receptor library was made with RT-PCR. The sequencer was an Illumina HiSeq 2500. TCRdb trimmed the raw reads at Q25, called clones with MiXCR and kept productive beta chains. Duplicate CDR3 protein sequences are folded into a single record with the most common DNA and genes. The table for this sample lists about 520,000 distinct CDR3 sequences; 6% to 9% of them were counted only once. Less than 15% of the sample belongs to the ten largest clones. For CDR1 and CDR2, the germline V gene lists SGDLS and YYNGEE. The CDR3 has 13 amino acids, counting the end cysteine and phenylalanine. Kept here is only the CDR3 DNA, which spans 39 bases and is read in frame from base 1. V was cut back by 1 base and J by 4 bases, leaving a gap of 5 bases between them.

This sequence uses TRBV9 and TRBJ2-2, with the identity of the D gene unclear. The sequences come from PBMCs from blood, collected around 2 years after vaccination. The TCR originated in a man between 50 and 69 years old who received an inactivated influenza vaccine. Donor details come from another sample of the same person, matched by shared clones. The nucleotide sequence is given as TGTGCCAGCAGCGTAATAAGCACCGGGGAGCTGTTTTTT. Translated, this gives CASSVISTGELFF.